This is a list of T cell receptor beta chains from one sample in a study of immune evolution from preneoplasia to lung adenocarcinoma. Clones were sequenced by immunoSEQ multiplex PCR, and TCRdb holds only the in-frame ones, with some missing. The sample lists thousands of clones, about 81% occurring once. Sequenced: FFPE minimally invasive lung adenocarcinoma tissue. The receptor set was obtained from a person aged 65-85 years with lung adenocarcinoma. CDR3s include the opening cysteine and the closing phenylalanine or tryptophan.

V	J	CDR3
TRBV5-1	TRBJ2-7	CASSLVLGGDGSYEQYF
TRBV30	TRBJ1-6	CAWSFGQSNSPLHF
TRBV30	TRBJ1-5	CAWSPLKYNQPQHF
TRBV5-6	TRBJ1-2	CASSLDAENYGYTF
TRBV6-5	TRBJ1-2	CASSPTGNYGYTF
TRBV30	TRBJ1-1	CAWKSFDSRYTENTEAFF
TRBV7-9	TRBJ1-1	CASSLKPNRNQGVNTEAFF
TRBV7-8	TRBJ2-7	CASSSSPLGNEQYF
TRBV30	TRBJ2-1	CAWSVGLSDYNEQFF
TRBV4-1	TRBJ1-5	CASSSDRGLQPQHF
TRBV2	TRBJ1-2	CASSPQGYNYGYTF
TRBV6-6	TRBJ1-2	CASSITGGSDGYTF
TRBV30	TRBJ2-1	CAWRKGFYNEQFF
TRBV5-4	TRBJ1-2	CASSLVGGGYGYTF
TRBV29-1	TRBJ2-3	CSVVPTGSPDTQYF
TRBV29-1	TRBJ2-5	CSVGDRAIQTQYF
TRBV11-2	TRBJ2-2	CASSWTANTGELFF
TRBV5-4	TRBJ2-2	CASSFPGGLTGELFF
TRBV15	TRBJ2-7	CATSVLSGAPYEQYF
TRBV11-2	TRBJ2-7	CASSPDRSSYEQYF
TRBV4-1	TRBJ2-7	CASSQDIGRVRASGMLYEQYF
TRBV11-1	TRBJ1-1	CASSVRQGTEAFF
TRBV7-9	TRBJ1-4	CASSPTVQGEKLFF
TRBV6-1	TRBJ2-1	CASSEAGPGFDEQFF
TRBV5-4	TRBJ2-4	CASSSRGSGYAKNIQYF
TRBV4-1	TRBJ2-7	CASSQTLAGLSYEQYF
TRBV6-1	TRBJ2-3	CASSFNQDTQYF
TRBV14	TRBJ1-1	CASSQDLGAEAFF
TRBV7-9	TRBJ2-7	CASSPRTSGSNEQYF
TRBV18	TRBJ1-5	CASAQDSNQPQHF
TRBV18	TRBJ2-7	CASSQEVVEQYF
TRBV5-8	TRBJ2-1	CASSLFSALRLVGKNEQFF
TRBV21-1	TRBJ2-1	CASSPTGQGGNEQFF
TRBV5-1	TRBJ2-3	CASSLEQAYTDTQYF
TRBV11-2	TRBJ1-1	CASSFGRNTEAFF
TRBV4-1	TRBJ2-7	CASSPSFSGAYEQYF